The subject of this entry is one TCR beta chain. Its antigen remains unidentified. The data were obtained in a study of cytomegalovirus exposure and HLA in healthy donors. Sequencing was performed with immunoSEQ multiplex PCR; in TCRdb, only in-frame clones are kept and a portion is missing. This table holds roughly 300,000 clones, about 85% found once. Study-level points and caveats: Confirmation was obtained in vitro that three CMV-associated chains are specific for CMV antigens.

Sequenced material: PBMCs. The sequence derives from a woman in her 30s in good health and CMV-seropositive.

As DNA, the CDR3 is TGTGCTAGTGTAGGGGCCCCCACCCGCCTCTACGAGCAGTACTTC. It encodes CASVGAPTRLYEQYF. The chain couples TRBV12-5 to TRBJ2-7; D is possibly TRBD1 (5 bases). CDR3 length: 15 amino acids. Germline assignment: CDR1 LGHNT and CDR2 FRNRAP. V was cut by 7 bases and J by 3 bases, with 19 bases left in between.